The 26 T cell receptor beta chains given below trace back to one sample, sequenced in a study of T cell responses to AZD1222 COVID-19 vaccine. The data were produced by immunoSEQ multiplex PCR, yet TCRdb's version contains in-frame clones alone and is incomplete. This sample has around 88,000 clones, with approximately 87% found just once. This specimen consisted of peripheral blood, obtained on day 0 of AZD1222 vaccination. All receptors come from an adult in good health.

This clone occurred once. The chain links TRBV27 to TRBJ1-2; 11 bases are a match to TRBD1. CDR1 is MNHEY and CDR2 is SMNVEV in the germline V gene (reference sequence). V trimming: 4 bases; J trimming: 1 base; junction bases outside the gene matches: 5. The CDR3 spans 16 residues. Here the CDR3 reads CASSSPGQGGNYGYTF. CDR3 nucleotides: TGTGCCAGCAGTTCCCCGGGACAGGGGGGTAACTATGGCTACACCTTC.

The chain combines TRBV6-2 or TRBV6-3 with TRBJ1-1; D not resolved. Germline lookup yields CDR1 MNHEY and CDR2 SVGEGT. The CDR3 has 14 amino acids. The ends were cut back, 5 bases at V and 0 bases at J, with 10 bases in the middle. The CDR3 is CASSTYNLNTEAFF. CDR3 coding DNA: TGTGCCAGCAGTACCTATAATCTGAACACTGAAGCTTTCTTT.

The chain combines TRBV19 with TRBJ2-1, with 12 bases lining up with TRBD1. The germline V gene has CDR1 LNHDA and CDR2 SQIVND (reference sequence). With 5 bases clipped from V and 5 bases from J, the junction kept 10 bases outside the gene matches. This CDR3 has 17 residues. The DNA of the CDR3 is TGTGCCAGTAGTTGGAACTCCGGGACAGGGGGCAACAATGAGCAGTTCTTC. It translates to CASSWNSGTGGNNEQFF.

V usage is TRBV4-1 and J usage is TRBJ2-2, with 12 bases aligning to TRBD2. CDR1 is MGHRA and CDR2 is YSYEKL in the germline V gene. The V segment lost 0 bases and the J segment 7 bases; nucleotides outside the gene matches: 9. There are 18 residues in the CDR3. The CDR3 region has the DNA TGCGCCAGCAGCCAAGACCGGACTAGCGGGAACCTCCACGGGGAGCTGTTTTTT. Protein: CASSQDRTSGNLHGELFF.

CDR3 sequence: CASSDWGRQNEKLFF. The DNA of the CDR3 is TGTGCCAGCAGTGACTGGGGGCGTCAGAATGAAAAACTGTTTTTT. The gene calls are TRBV2 and TRBJ1-4, with D possibly matching TRBD1 (6 bases). The germline V gene has CDR1 SNHLY and CDR2 FYNNEI. V lost 3 bases to trimming and J lost 5 bases, with 13 bases between them. The CDR3 has 15 amino acids. The full variable domain, in which reference TRBV2 and TRBJ1-4 provide the parts outside the CDR3, is EPEVTQTPSHQVTQMGQEVILRCVPISNHLYFYWYRQILGQKVEFLVSFYNNEISEKSEIFDDQFSVERPDGSNFTLKIRSTKLEDSAMYFCASSDWGRQNEKLFFGSGTQLSVL.

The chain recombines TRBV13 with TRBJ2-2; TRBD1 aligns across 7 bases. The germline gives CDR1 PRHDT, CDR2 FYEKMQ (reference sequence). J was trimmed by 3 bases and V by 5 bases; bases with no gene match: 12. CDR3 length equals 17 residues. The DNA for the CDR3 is TGTGCCAGCAGCCACTTAGCCGGGACAGAATACACCGGGGAGCTGTTTTTT. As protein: CASSHLAGTEYTGELFF.

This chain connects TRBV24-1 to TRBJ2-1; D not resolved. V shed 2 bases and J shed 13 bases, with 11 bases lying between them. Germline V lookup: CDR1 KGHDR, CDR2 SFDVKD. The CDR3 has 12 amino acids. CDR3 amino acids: CATSDSRAPQFF. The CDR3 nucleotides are TGTGCCACCAGTGATTCAAGAGCGCCCCAGTTCTTC.

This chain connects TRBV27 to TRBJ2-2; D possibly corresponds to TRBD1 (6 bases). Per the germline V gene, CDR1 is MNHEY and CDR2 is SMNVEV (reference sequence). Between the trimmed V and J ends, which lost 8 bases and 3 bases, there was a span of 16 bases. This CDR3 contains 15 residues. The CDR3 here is CASSKDRIYTGELFF. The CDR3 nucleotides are TGTGCCAGCTCGAAAGACAGGATTTACACCGGGGAGCTGTTTTTT.

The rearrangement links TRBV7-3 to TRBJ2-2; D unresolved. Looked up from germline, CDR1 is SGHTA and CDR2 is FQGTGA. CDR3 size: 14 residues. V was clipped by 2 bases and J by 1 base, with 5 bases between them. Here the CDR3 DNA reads TGTGCCAGCAGCTTAGGTCGGAACACCGGGGAGCTGTTTTTT. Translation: CASSLGRNTGELFF. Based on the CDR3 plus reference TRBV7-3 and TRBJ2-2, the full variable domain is GAGVSQTPSNKVTEKGKYVELRCDPISGHTALYWYRQSLGQGPEFLIYFQGTGAADDSGLPNDRFFAVRPEGSVSTLKIQRTERGDSAVYLCASSLGRNTGELFFGEGSRLTVL.

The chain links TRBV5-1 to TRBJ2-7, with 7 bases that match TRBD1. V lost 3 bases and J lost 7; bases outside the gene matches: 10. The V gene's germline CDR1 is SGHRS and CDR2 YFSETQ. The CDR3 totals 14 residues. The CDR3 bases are TGCGCCAGCAGCTCCCGACAGGGCCCGGGGGAGCAGTACTTC. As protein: CASSSRQGPGEQYF.

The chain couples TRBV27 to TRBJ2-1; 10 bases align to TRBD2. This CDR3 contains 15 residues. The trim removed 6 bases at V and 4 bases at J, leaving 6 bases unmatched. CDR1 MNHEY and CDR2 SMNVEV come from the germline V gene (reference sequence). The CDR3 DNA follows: TGTGCCAGCAGCCCGACTAGCGGGCCATACAATGAGCAGTTCTTC. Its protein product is CASSPTSGPYNEQFF.

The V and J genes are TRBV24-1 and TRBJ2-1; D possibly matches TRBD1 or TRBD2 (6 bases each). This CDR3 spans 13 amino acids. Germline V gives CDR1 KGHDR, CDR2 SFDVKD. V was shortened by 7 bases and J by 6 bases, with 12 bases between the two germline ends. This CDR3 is CATSRGTFNEQFF. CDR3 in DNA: TGTGCCACCAGCCGCGGGACATTCAATGAGCAGTTCTTC.

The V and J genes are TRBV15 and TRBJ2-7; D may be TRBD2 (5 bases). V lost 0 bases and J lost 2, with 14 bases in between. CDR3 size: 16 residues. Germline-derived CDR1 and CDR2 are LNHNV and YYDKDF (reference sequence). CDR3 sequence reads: CATSRDVRATTYEQYF. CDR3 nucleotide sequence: TGTGCCACCAGCAGAGATGTGAGGGCAACTACCTACGAGCAGTACTTC.

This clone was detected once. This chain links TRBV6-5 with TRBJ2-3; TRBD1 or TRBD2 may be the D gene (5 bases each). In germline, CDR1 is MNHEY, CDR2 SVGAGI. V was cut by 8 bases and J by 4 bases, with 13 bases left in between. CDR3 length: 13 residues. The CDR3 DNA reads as TGTGCCAGCCAGGCAGGGCGGGCAGATACGCAGTATTTT. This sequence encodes CASQAGRADTQYF.

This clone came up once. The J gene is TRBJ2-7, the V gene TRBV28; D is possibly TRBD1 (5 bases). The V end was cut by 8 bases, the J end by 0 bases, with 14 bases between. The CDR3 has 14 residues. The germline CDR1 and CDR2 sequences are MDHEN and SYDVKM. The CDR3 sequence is CASGVTASSYEQYF. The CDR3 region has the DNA TGTGCCAGCGGCGTGACAGCAAGCTCCTACGAGCAGTACTTC.

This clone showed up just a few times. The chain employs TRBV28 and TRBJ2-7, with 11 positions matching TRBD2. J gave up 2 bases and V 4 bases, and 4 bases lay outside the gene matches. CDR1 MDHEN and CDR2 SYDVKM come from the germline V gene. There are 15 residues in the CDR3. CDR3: CASSWTSGRTYEQYF. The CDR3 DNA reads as TGTGCCAGCAGTTGGACTAGCGGGCGTACCTACGAGCAGTACTTC.

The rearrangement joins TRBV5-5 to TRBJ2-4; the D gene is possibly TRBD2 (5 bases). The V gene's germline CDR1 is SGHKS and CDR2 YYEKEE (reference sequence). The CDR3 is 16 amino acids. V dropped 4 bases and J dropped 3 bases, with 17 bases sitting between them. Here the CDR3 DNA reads TGTGCCAGCAGCCTCCAGTCGGGAAGCGTCAAAAACATTCAGTACTTC. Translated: CASSLQSGSVKNIQYF.

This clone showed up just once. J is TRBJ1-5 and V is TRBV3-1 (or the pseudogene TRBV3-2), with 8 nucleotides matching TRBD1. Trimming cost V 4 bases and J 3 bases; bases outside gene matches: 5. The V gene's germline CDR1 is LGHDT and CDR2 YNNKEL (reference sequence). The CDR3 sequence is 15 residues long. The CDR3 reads CASSLGTGVNQPQHF. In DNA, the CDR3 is TGTGCCAGCAGCCTTGGGACAGGAGTCAATCAGCCCCAGCATTTT.

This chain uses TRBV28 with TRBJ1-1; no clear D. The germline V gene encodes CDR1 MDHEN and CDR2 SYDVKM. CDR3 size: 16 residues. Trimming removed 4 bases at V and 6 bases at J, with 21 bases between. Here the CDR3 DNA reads TGTGCCAGCAGTTCCGCCTCCGGGAACTCGGGATCTGAAGCTTTCTTT. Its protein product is CASSSASGNSGSEAFF. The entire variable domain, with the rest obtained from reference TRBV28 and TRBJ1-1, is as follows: DVKVTQSSRYLVKRTGEKVFLECVQDMDHENMFWYRQDPGLGLRLIYFSYDVKMKEKGDIPEGYSVSREKKERFSLILESASTNQTSMYLCASSSASGNSGSEAFFGQGTRLTVV.

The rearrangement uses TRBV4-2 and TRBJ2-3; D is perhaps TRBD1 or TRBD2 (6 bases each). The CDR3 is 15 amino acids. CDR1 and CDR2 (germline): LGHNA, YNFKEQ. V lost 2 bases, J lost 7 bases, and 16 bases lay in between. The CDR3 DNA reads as TGTGCCAGCAGCCAACCCGGCGGCGGGACAAATACGCAGTATTTT. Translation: CASSQPGGGTNTQYF.

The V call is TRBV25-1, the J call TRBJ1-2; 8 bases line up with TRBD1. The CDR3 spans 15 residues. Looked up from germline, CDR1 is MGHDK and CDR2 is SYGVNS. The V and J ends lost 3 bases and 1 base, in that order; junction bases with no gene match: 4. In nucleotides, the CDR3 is TGTGCCAGCAGTGATCCTGGACAGGGTAACTATGGCTACACCTTC. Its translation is CASSDPGQGNYGYTF.

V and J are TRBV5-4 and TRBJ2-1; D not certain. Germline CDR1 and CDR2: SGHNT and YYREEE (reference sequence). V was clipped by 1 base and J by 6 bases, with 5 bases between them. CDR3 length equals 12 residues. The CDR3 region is CASSLFPNEQFF. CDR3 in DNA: TGTGCCAGCAGCTTGTTCCCCAATGAGCAGTTCTTC.

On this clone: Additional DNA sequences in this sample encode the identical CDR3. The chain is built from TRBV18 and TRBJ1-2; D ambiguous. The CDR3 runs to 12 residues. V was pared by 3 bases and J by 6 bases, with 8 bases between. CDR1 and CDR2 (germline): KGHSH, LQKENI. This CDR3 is CASSPGPDGYTF. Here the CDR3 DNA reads TGTGCCAGCTCACCTGGGCCAGATGGCTACACCTTC.

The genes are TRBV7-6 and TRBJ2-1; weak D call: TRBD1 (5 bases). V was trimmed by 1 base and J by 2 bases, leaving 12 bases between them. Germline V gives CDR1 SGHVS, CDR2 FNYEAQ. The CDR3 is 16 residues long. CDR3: CASSLVSRGTYNEQFF. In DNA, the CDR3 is TGTGCCAGCAGCTTAGTCAGTAGGGGCACCTACAATGAGCAGTTCTTC.

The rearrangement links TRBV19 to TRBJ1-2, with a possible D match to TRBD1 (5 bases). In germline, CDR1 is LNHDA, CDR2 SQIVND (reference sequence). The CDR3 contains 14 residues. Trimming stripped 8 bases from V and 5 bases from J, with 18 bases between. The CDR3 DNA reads TGTGCCAGTCGATATATCACCGGGACGTATGGCTACACCTTC. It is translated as CASRYITGTYGYTF.

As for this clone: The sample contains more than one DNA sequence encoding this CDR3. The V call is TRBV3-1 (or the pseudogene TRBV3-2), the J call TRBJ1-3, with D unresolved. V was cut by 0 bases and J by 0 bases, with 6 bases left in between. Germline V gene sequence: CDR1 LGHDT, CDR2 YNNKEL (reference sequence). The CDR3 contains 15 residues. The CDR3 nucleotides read TGTGCCAGCAGCCAAGACCTGAGCTCTGGAAACACCATATATTTT. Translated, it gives CASSQDLSSGNTIYF.